A selection of T cell receptor beta chains follows, all from one sample in a study of T and B cells in COVID-19 patients. TCRdb redid the calling of the multiplex PCR reads with MiXCR, one entry per CDR3 protein. The sample yields thousands of distinct CDR3 sequences, about 25% seen once. The sequencing sample was made of blood. The receptors stem from a human donor with active COVID-19. Each CDR3 is given with its conserved first and last residue. Each record gives: D gene, clone size, V gene, J gene, CDR3 DNA, CDR3 protein. D genes are given only for firm matches. Clone size, where shown, is once, few, many, or a class for clones that have expanded.

-	medium-sized	TRBV7-9	TRBJ2-7	TGTGCCAGCAGCTGGCTGGGTACCTACGAGCAGTACTTC	CASSWLGTYEQYF
-	-	TRBV19	TRBJ2-3	TGTGCCAGTAGTATTCGGACTGGAGGCAGGGATACGCAGTATTTT	CASSIRTGGRDTQYF
-	-	TRBV5-5	TRBJ1-4	TGTGCCAGCAGCCCCCCAGGGGTGGAAAAACTGTTTTTT	CASSPPGVEKLFF
TRBD1	few	TRBV12-3/TRBV12-4	TRBJ1-1	TGTGCCAGCAGCCGGACAGGGACTGAAGCTTTCTTT	CASSRTGTEAFF
TRBD2	-	TRBV14	TRBJ2-7	TGTGCCAGCAGCCATTACAGGGGAATGGGACTAGCGGGAGAGCAGTACTTC	CASSHYRGMGLAGEQYF
-	few	TRBV27	TRBJ1-5	TGTGCCAGCACAAACGGCGGAGGGGCGGTTCAGCCCCAGCATTTT	CASTNGGGAVQPQHF
-	-	TRBV7-2	TRBJ2-2	TGTGCCAGCAGCCACCCCCCCGGATCGAACACCGGGGAGCTGTTTTTT	CASSHPPGSNTGELFF
TRBD2	-	TRBV7-3	TRBJ2-3	TGTGCCAGCAGCCCCCGGGGGACTAGCGGAGCCCGCACAGATACGCAGTATTTT	CASSPRGTSGARTDTQYF
TRBD2	once	TRBV20-1	TRBJ2-1	TGCAGTGCTACCCGGGACTACATATACAATGAGCAGTTCTTC	CSATRDYIYNEQFF
TRBD2	-	TRBV10-2	TRBJ2-7	TGCGCCAGCAGTGGACTAGCGGGAGTTGAGCAGTACTTC	CASSGLAGVEQYF
TRBD1	-	TRBV19	TRBJ2-3	TGTGCCAGTAGTATCGGGACAGGGGGCACAGATACGCAGTATTTT	CASSIGTGGTDTQYF
-	few	TRBV18	TRBJ1-1	TGTGCCAGCTCACCATCGGGGCAGGGCACTGAAGCTTTCTTT	CASSPSGQGTEAFF
TRBD2	-	TRBV5-1	TRBJ2-2	TGCGCCAGCAGCATGGGACTAGCGGACACCGGGGAGCTGTTTTTT	CASSMGLADTGELFF
-	medium-sized	TRBV11-3	TRBJ2-3	TGTGCCAGCAGCTTAAGGGAACGGACAGATACGCAGTATTTT	CASSLRERTDTQYF
-	-	TRBV24-1	TRBJ1-2	TGTGCCACCAGTGCCGGGGGTACCGGCAACTATGGCTACACCTTC	CATSAGGTGNYGYTF
TRBD1	-	TRBV6-5	TRBJ2-1	TGTGCCACCGACACGGACAGGGGTGTCAACGAGCAGTTCTTC	CATDTDRGVNEQFF
TRBD1	few	TRBV20-1	TRBJ1-5	TGCAGTGCATCCCCAGGGGGCCAGCCCCAGCATTTT	CSASPGGQPQHF
TRBD2	few	TRBV5-1	TRBJ2-2	TGCGCCAGCAGCTTGGTAGCGGGAAACACCGGGGAGCTGTTTTTT	CASSLVAGNTGELFF
TRBD1	-	TRBV5-5	TRBJ1-1	TGTGCCAGCAGACCCACAGGGGGGATAACTGAAGCTTTCTTT	CASRPTGGITEAFF
TRBD2	-	TRBV2	TRBJ2-5	TGTGCCAGTGGCTCTAGCGGGAGACGGTACCAAGAGACCCAGTACTTC	CASGSSGRRYQETQYF
-	many	TRBV19	TRBJ1-1	TGTGCCAGTAGTATAACTCTCCAGGGTGGGAACACTGAAGCTTTCTTT	CASSITLQGGNTEAFF
-	medium-sized	TRBV18	TRBJ2-3	TGTGCCAGCTCACCAGAAGAAGGCACAGATACGCAGTATTTT	CASSPEEGTDTQYF
-	-	TRBV5-1	TRBJ1-3	TGCGCCAGCAGCTTGGTTCAAGCGAGCTCTGGAAACACCATATATTTT	CASSLVQASSGNTIYF
TRBD1	many	TRBV5-4	TRBJ2-7	TGTGCCAGCAGCACGAGGACAGGAGACTACGAGCAGTACTTC	CASSTRTGDYEQYF
-	few	TRBV5-1	TRBJ2-4	TGCGCCAGCAGTAATCAAAACATTCAGTACTTC	CASSNQNIQYF
-	few	TRBV27	TRBJ1-4	TGTGCCAGCAGTTCTACCAATTTCGGAAAACTGTTTTTT	CASSSTNFGKLFF
TRBD2	-	TRBV25-1	TRBJ2-2	TGTGCCAGCAGGGGACTAGCACCCGGGGAGCTGTTTTTT	CASRGLAPGELFF
-	medium-sized	TRBV12-3/TRBV12-4	TRBJ2-2	TGTGCCAGCTCAGGGGCATGGACCGGGGAGCTGTTTTTT	CASSGAWTGELFF
-	-	TRBV12-3/TRBV12-4	TRBJ1-5	TGTGCCAGCAGTTTAGGGGGGGCGAGCAATCAGCCCCAGCATTTT	CASSLGGASNQPQHF
TRBD1	few	TRBV30	TRBJ1-5	TGTGCCTGGAGCCAGGGGGATCAGCCCCAGCATTTT	CAWSQGDQPQHF
TRBD1	medium-sized	TRBV12-3/TRBV12-4	TRBJ1-4	TGTGCCAGCAGGCGACCCGGGACAGTATCCGGTCGGAGTGAAAAACTGTTTTTT	CASRRPGTVSGRSEKLFF
-	-	TRBV24-1	TRBJ2-1	TGTGCCACCAGTGATGCCAGGGTCGCTGGGGGTGAGCAGTTCTTC	CATSDARVAGGEQFF
-	-	TRBV6-6	TRBJ2-5	TGTGCCAGCAGCCAAGATCGCGGAGAGACCCAGTACTTC	CASSQDRGETQYF
TRBD2	medium-sized	TRBV27	TRBJ2-1	TGTGCCAGCAGCCCCAAGACTAGCGGATCCTACAATGAGCAGTTCTTC	CASSPKTSGSYNEQFF
-	many	TRBV27	TRBJ1-5	TGTGCCAGCCGGGCTAGCAATCAGCCCCAGCATTTT	CASRASNQPQHF
TRBD1	-	TRBV11-3	TRBJ1-1	TGTGCCAGCAGCCAAGGGAGACAGGGCCCCCAGAAGGGTAGGACTGAAGCTTTCTTT	CASSQGRQGPQKGRTEAFF
TRBD2	-	TRBV27	TRBJ2-7	TGTGCCAGCAGTGGGTGGACTAGCGGGAGCAACGAGCAGTACTTC	CASSGWTSGSNEQYF
TRBD2	few	TRBV7-2	TRBJ2-1	TGTGCCAGCAGTCAGGGGCCTAGCGGGAGCCACGGCGATGAGCAGTTCTTC	CASSQGPSGSHGDEQFF
-	medium-sized	TRBV12-3/TRBV12-4	TRBJ1-2	TGTGCCAGCAGTTTAATCAGGGTAGAATATGGCTACACCTTC	CASSLIRVEYGYTF
TRBD1	-	TRBV20-1	TRBJ1-3	TGCAGTGCCCAAGGACAGGGGAGAAACACCATATATTTT	CSAQGQGRNTIYF